Listed here is a single T cell receptor beta chain. Germline CDR1 reads MNHNS; CDR2 reads SASEGT. V was clipped by 3 bases and J by 3 bases; unmatched bases: 6. The length of the CDR3 is 16 residues. These data come from a study of glioma-infiltrating T cells after dendritic cell vaccination. The sample's time point: after dendritic cell vaccination, including at tumor progression/relapse. Repertoires were generated with immunoSEQ multiplex PCR, while TCRdb's copy carries only in-frame clones and drops some. The data contain roughly 85,000 clones, approximately 81% of them singletons. The chain couples TRBV6-1 to TRBJ2-3; 10 bases agree with TRBD2. The sequenced sample was blood, obtained after dendritic cell vaccination. The receptor was isolated from a human donor with glioblastoma. The CDR3 DNA follows: TGTGCCAGCAGTGATGAAGCGGGGGGGCTTACAGATACGCAGTATTTT. Translated, it gives CASSDEAGGLTDTQYF.